The 11 T cell receptor beta chains below all came from one sample that was sequenced in a study of T-cell memory formation after mild COVID-19. Each CDR3 protein is one row after TCRdb ran MiXCR on the 5' RACE reads. Of about 340,000 distinct CDR3 sequences listed, roughly 13% are singletons. Sequenced: PBMCs or a T cell subset sorted from them (not recorded which). These receptors were taken from a man younger than 35 who had mild COVID-19 (a few samples of this study predate the infection). Cell type and time point are not known.

The rearrangement joins TRBV20-1 to TRBJ2-7; D is possibly TRBD1 (6 bases). CDR1 and CDR2 from the germline V gene are DFQATT and SNEGSKA (reference sequence). There are 15 residues in the CDR3. The V and J ends lost 0 bases and 0 bases respectively, with 12 bases between them. DNA of the CDR3: TGCAGTGCTAGAGATGCCAGGGGAACCTCCTACGAGCAGTACGTC. Protein product: CSARDARGTSYEQYV.

The rearrangement joins TRBV6-2 or TRBV6-3 to TRBJ2-7; D is perhaps TRBD1 or TRBD2 (5 bases each). Germline V CDR1 and CDR2: MNHEY, SVGEGT. The CDR3 consists of 14 residues. Trimming left V 7 bases short and J 2 bases short, with 15 bases between. CDR3 coding DNA: TGTGCCAGCACCTCCGGGACGGGACCCTACGAGCAGTACGTC. This sequence encodes CASTSGTGPYEQYV.

The J gene is TRBJ1-1, the V gene TRBV5-1; no firm D call. Germline values: CDR1 SGHRS, CDR2 YFSETQ. V dropped 4 bases and J dropped 5 bases, with 18 bases sitting between them. CDR3 size: 15 residues. The CDR3 sequence is CASSLNSQRGTEAFF. CDR3 bases: TGCGCCAGCAGCCTCAACTCACAGCGGGGAACTGAAGCTTTCTTT.

This chain joins TRBV5-8 and TRBJ2-7, with no clear D. The V end lost 4 bases, the J end lost 2 bases, and 7 bases lay between the germline ends. CDR3 size: 12 residues. The V gene's germline CDR1 is SGHTS and CDR2 YDEGEE. CDR3 loop: CASSAPPYEQYV. Written as DNA, the CDR3 is TGTGCCAGCAGCGCCCCGCCCTACGAGCAGTACGTC.

This clonotype was counted at least ten times. The rearrangement links TRBV4-3 to TRBJ2-5; TRBD1 might be the D (5 bases). Germline CDR1 reads LGHNA; CDR2 reads YSLEER. CDR3 length: 15 residues. Trimming left V 0 bases short and J 2 bases short, with 10 bases between. The CDR3 spells CASSQDLTVQETQYF. The CDR3 DNA reads TGCGCCAGCAGCCAAGATTTGACAGTACAAGAGACCCAGTACTTC.

This sequence joins TRBV4-3 and TRBJ2-4; TRBD2 is a possible D gene (6 bases). V was trimmed by 4 bases and J by 6 bases, leaving 13 bases between them. The CDR3 sequence is 14 residues long. Germline CDR1 is LGHNA and CDR2 is YSLEER. The CDR3 DNA is TGCGCCAGCAGCCCCCGGGTTAGCGGAAACATTCAGTACTTC. It translates to CASSPRVSGNIQYF.

This clonotype was counted many times. The chain recombines TRBV4-1 with TRBJ2-5, with TRBD2 matching 7 bases. The CDR3 is 15 amino acids. The junction had 8 bases not matched to a gene; V was cut back by 4 bases and J by 3 bases. CDR1 and CDR2 from the germline V gene are MGHRA and YSYEKL. The CDR3 sequence: CASSPDPAGKETQYF. The CDR3 DNA is TGCGCCAGCAGCCCAGACCCAGCGGGAAAAGAGACCCAGTACTTC.

The rearrangement uses TRBV19 and TRBJ1-1; D ambiguous. Trimming removed 5 bases from V and 9 bases from J, with 13 bases in between. The CDR3 covers 12 residues. Looked up from germline, CDR1 is LNHDA and CDR2 is SQIVND (reference sequence). The CDR3 region has the DNA TGTGCCAGTAGTTCAGCCGACGGCAAAGCTTTCTTT. Translation gives CASSSADGKAFF.

V is TRBV7-2 and J is TRBJ1-4; D uncertain. V lost 0 bases and J lost 8, with 19 bases in between. From germline, CDR1 is SGHTA and CDR2 FQGNSA. The CDR3 sequence is 17 residues long. The CDR3 DNA reads TGTGCCAGCAGCTTAGCAACTCGGACCGCTCTAGGGGAAAAACTGTTTTTT. It codes for CASSLATRTALGEKLFF.

This clonotype was observed a few times. This rearrangement joins TRBV9 to TRBJ2-5; D may be TRBD1 (6 bases). Trimming removed 0 bases from V and 4 bases from J, with 16 bases in between. CDR1 is SGDLS and CDR2 is YYNGEE in the germline V gene. The CDR3 is made up of 16 amino acids. CDR3 sequence: CASSVGTGRPRETQYF. The CDR3 DNA sequence: TGTGCCAGCAGCGTAGGCACAGGGCGCCCTCGAGAGACCCAGTACTTC.

The rearrangement uses TRBV20-1 and TRBJ2-3, with unresolved D. Germline CDR1 reads DFQATT; CDR2 reads SNEGSKA (reference sequence). The length of the CDR3 is 14 residues. V was trimmed by 0 bases and J by 0 bases, leaving 7 bases between them. CDR3 in amino acids: CSARDTASTDTQYF. In DNA, the CDR3 is TGCAGTGCTAGAGACACGGCGAGCACAGATACGCAGTATTTT.